This TCR beta chain was found in a study of cytomegalovirus exposure and HLA in healthy donors. The wider study: Earlier, 200 million or so T cells were analyzed, and 117 million unique TCR beta sequences were found among them. Findings of the study overall: Further analysis was carried out later, and it showed several of the most significant clusters appearing linked to common viral pathogens. In a later analysis, an Asian-associated ancestry cluster reportedly showed fewer N-insertions than the roughly 730-donor mean.

Primers: 60 Vbeta forward and 13 Jbeta reverse. Assay used: immunoSEQ multiplex PCR; TCRdb lists only in-frame clones, some missing. This sample carries about 120,000 clones, 60% to 85% of them seen once, and the ten largest clones take 3.4%. Trimming took 5 bases from V and 9 from J; bases not matched to a gene: 8. CDR1 is SNHLY, CDR2 FYNNEI, per germline. The CDR3 extends over 14 amino acids. On this clone itself: Its antigen is as yet unknown.

Input material: PBMCs. The J gene is TRBJ2-1, the V gene TRBV2; 9 bases map to TRBD2. The origin of this receptor is a man between 25 and 39 years old in good health and CMV-seronegative. This CDR3 is CASSSQREDSEQFF. Written as DNA, the CDR3 is TGTGCCAGCAGTTCCCAGCGGGAGGATAGTGAGCAGTTCTTC.